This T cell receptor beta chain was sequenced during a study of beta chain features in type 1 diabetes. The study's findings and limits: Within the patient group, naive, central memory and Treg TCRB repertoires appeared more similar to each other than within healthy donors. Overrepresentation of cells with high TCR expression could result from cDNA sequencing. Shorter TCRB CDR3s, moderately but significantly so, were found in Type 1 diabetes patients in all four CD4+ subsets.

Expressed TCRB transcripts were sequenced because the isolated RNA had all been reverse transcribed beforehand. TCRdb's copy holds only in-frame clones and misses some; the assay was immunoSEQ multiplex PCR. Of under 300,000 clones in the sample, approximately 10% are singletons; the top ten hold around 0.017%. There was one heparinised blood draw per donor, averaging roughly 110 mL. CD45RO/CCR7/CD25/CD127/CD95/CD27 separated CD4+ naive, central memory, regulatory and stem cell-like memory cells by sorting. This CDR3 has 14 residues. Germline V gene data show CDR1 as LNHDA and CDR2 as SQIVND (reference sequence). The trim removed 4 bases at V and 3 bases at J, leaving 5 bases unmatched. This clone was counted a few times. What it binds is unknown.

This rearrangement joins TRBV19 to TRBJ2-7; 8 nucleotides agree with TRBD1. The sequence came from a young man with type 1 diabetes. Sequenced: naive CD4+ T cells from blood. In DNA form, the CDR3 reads TGTGCCAGTAGTAGGGACAGGAACAACTACGAGCAGTACTTC. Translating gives CASSRDRNNYEQYF.